These 25 T cell receptor beta chains originate from one sample sequenced in a study of blood T cell repertoires in COVID-19. TCRdb keeps only in-frame clones here, not all; method: immunoSEQ multiplex PCR. The table shows roughly 25,000 clones, with around 60% occurring only once. The material sequenced was peripheral blood. Receptors originate from a man between 60 and 75 years old with active or convalescent COVID-19.

V and J are TRBV28 and TRBJ2-3; TRBD1 matches at 8 bases. With V trimmed by 6 bases and J by 2 bases, 7 bases remained unmatched. Germline assignment: CDR1 MDHEN and CDR2 SYDVKM. The CDR3 contains 15 residues. The CDR3 DNA follows: TGTGCCAGCAGCAAACAGGGGGGTAACACAGATACGCAGTATTTT. Its translation: CASSKQGGNTDTQYF. The full variable domain, rest sourced from reference TRBV28 and TRBJ2-3, is DVKVTQSSRYLVKRTGEKVFLECVQDMDHENMFWYRQDPGLGLRLIYFSYDVKMKEKGDIPEGYSVSREKKERFSLILESASTNQTSMYLCASSKQGGNTDTQYFGPGTRLTVL.

The V and J genes are TRBV5-1 and TRBJ1-4; 7 bases are a match to TRBD1. From germline, CDR1 is SGHRS and CDR2 YFSETQ. This CDR3 has 14 residues. After removal of 4 bases from V and 5 bases from J, the junction contained 5 bases not matched to a gene. As DNA, the CDR3 is TGCGCCAGCAGCGGGGACAGTAAGAATGAAAAACTGTTTTTT. It translates to CASSGDSKNEKLFF.

The gene calls are TRBV19 and TRBJ2-5; possibly TRBD1 for D (6 bases). Germline V gives CDR1 LNHDA, CDR2 SQIVND (reference sequence). The V and J ends lost 3 bases and 2 bases respectively, with 16 bases between them. There are 16 residues in the CDR3. Written as DNA, the CDR3 is TGTGCCAGTAGTATTCGATCAGGGGCCTTACAAGAGACCCAGTACTTC. This translates into CASSIRSGALQETQYF.

This chain joins TRBV6-5 and TRBJ2-1; 7 bases map to TRBD1. Germline trimming cut 8 bases from V and 4 bases from J; bases unmatched to any gene: 5. The CDR3 contains 13 residues. CDR1 MNHEY and CDR2 SVGAGI come from the germline V gene. The CDR3: CASSSQGYNEQFF. The CDR3 region has the DNA TGTGCCAGCTCCTCACAGGGGTACAATGAGCAGTTCTTC.

This clone has only a few counts. The chain links TRBV11-2 to TRBJ2-1, with D perhaps matching TRBD2 (6 bases). The V end lost 5 bases, the J end lost 2 bases, and 13 bases lay between the germline ends. From germline, CDR1 is SGHAT and CDR2 FQNNGV. The CDR3 contains 15 residues. In nucleotides, the CDR3 is TGTGCCAGCAGCCGGGCAGGGAGGACCTACAATGAGCAGTTCTTC. It encodes CASSRAGRTYNEQFF.

The rearrangement joins TRBV25-1 to TRBJ1-4; TRBD1 matches 7 bases. V trimming: 4 bases; J trimming: 9 bases; junction bases outside the gene matches: 5. Germline V CDR1 and CDR2: MGHDK, SYGVNS. This CDR3 is 13 amino acids long. The CDR3 DNA follows: TGTGCCAGCAGTGTCATACAGGGGAAAAAACTGTTTTTT. It specifies CASSVIQGKKLFF.

J is TRBJ1-5 and V is TRBV6-6; maybe TRBD1 (5 bases). Germline assignment: CDR1 MNHNY and CDR2 SVGAGI (reference sequence). The CDR3 is 15 residues long. V lost 7 bases, J lost 1 base, and 14 bases lay in between. The DNA for the CDR3 is TGTGCCAGCACGGGGGAAGGGGCGAGCAATCAGCCCCAGCATTTT. Encoded protein: CASTGEGASNQPQHF.

The chain has TRBV6-5 and TRBJ1-2; possible D gene TRBD1, 5 bases. Germline CDR1 reads MNHEY; CDR2 reads SVGAGI. The CDR3 is 13 amino acids. V lost 8 bases and J lost 4, with 14 bases in between. CDR3 residues: CASLPLGGYGYTF. The CDR3 DNA is TGTGCCAGCTTACCCCTCGGGGGCTATGGCTACACCTTC.

This clone was detected only a few times. The chain has TRBV7-2 and TRBJ1-6, with no clear D. Germline loops: CDR1 SGHTA, CDR2 FQGNSA. V lost 4 bases, J lost 4 bases, and 11 bases lay in between. This CDR3 has 15 residues. CDR3 bases: TGTGCCAGCAGCTCCCGAGCGGGTTATAATTCACCCCTCCACTTT. It translates to CASSSRAGYNSPLHF.

The rearrangement joins TRBV7-3 to TRBJ2-3, with 7 bases lining up with TRBD2. The CDR3 runs to 18 residues. After removal of 8 bases from V and 2 bases from J, the junction contained 19 bases not matched to a gene. Germline V gene lookup returns CDR1 SGHTA and CDR2 FQGTGA. CDR3 sequence (DNA): TGTGCCAGCGATCTCGGACTAGACCCTAATACAAACACAGATACGCAGTATTTT. As protein: CASDLGLDPNTNTDTQYF.

This clone was seen only once. The chain is built from TRBV5-1 and TRBJ2-7; TRBD1 aligns across 10 bases. V dropped 5 bases and J dropped 4; count of bases not matched to a gene: 6. The CDR3 is made up of 14 amino acids. CDR1 and CDR2 from the germline V gene are SGHRS and YFSETQ. The CDR3 spells CASRPRQGAYEQYF. Here the CDR3 DNA reads TGCGCCAGCAGACCAAGACAGGGGGCTTACGAGCAGTACTTC.

The V call is TRBV20-1, the J call TRBJ1-6; D not resolved. CDR1 is DFQATT and CDR2 is SNEGSKA in the germline V gene (reference sequence). The V end lost 3 bases, the J end lost 1 base, and 16 bases lay between the germline ends. The length of the CDR3 is 17 residues. CDR3 in amino acids: CSASLVGVVSYNSPLHF. CDR3 coding DNA: TGCAGTGCTAGTCTGGTCGGGGTAGTATCCTATAATTCACCCCTCCACTTT.

This rearrangement joins TRBV2 to TRBJ2-3, with a tentative D call TRBD2 (6 bases). This CDR3 is built from 16 residues. V was pared by 3 bases and J by 0 bases, with 13 bases between. CDR1 is SNHLY and CDR2 is FYNNEI in the germline V gene. The CDR3 region is CASSDDKGTSTDTQYF. CDR3 DNA: TGTGCCAGCAGTGACGACAAAGGGACTAGCACAGATACGCAGTATTTT.

V is TRBV5-5 and J is TRBJ2-5; 9 nucleotides match TRBD2. Losses at the gene ends were 0 bases for V and 3 bases for J; bases not matched to a gene: 6. This CDR3 is 16 amino acids long. CDR1 is SGHKS and CDR2 is YYEKEE in the germline V gene (reference sequence). In DNA, the CDR3 is TGTGCCAGCAGCTTGGTAACGGCTAGCGGGAAAGAGACCCAGTACTTC. It yields the protein CASSLVTASGKETQYF.

A few counts support this clone. The chain has TRBV18 and TRBJ1-5, with D tentatively TRBD1 (6 bases). Looked up from germline, CDR1 is KGHSH and CDR2 is LQKENI. This CDR3 is built from 17 residues. Trimming left V 3 bases short and J 3 bases short, with 18 bases between. CDR3 protein: CASSPPGALVANQPQHF. The CDR3 DNA reads TGTGCCAGCTCACCCCCAGGGGCCCTAGTCGCCAATCAGCCCCAGCATTTT.

The chain combines TRBV10-3 with TRBJ2-5; TRBD1 matches at 8 bases. CDR3 length equals 14 residues. CDR1 is ENHRY and CDR2 is SYGVKD in the germline V gene. V lost 4 bases and J lost 4; bases outside the gene matches: 5. The CDR3 is CAISATGVTETQYF. DNA of the CDR3: TGTGCCATCAGTGCGACAGGGGTCACAGAGACCCAGTACTTC.

This clone was observed a handful of times. The chain uses TRBV7-8 and TRBJ2-3; 9 positions agree with TRBD2. V shed 1 base, J shed 7 bases, and the junction held 12 bases outside the gene matches. The germline V gene has CDR1 SGHVS and CDR2 FQNEAQ. The CDR3 is made up of 17 amino acids. The CDR3 DNA reads as TGTGCCAGCAGCTTAGGGGGAAGCGGGGGGATTGGAAATACGCAGTATTTT. Its translation: CASSLGGSGGIGNTQYF.

The chain recombines TRBV5-4 with TRBJ2-7; 7 bases match TRBD2. Germline V gene sequence: CDR1 SGHNT, CDR2 YYREEE (reference sequence). The V and J ends lost 3 bases and 6 bases, in that order; junction bases with no gene match: 12. The CDR3 spans 15 residues. The CDR3: CASSSSGRGWGEQYF. CDR3 DNA: TGTGCCAGCAGCTCCTCGGGGAGGGGTTGGGGCGAGCAGTACTTC.

The rearrangement links TRBV20-1 to TRBJ2-7; TRBD2 might be the D (5 bases). The CDR3 is made up of 15 amino acids. Trimming left V 3 bases short and J 4 bases short, with 19 bases between. Looked up from germline, CDR1 is DFQATT and CDR2 is SNEGSKA (reference sequence). CDR3 DNA sequence: TGCAGTGCTAGTGATCCCAGACTACCTAGTTACGAGCAGTACTTC. Its translation: CSASDPRLPSYEQYF.

This clone was found once. This chain links TRBV14 with TRBJ2-7; 14 nucleotides align to TRBD2. V was clipped by 5 bases and J by 3 bases; unmatched bases: 6. The CDR3 extends over 16 amino acids. Looked up from germline, CDR1 is SGHDN and CDR2 is FVKESK. The CDR3, as DNA: TGTGCCAGCAGCGCCCGACTAGCGGGGGGGTACTACGAGCAGTACTTC. Amino acids: CASSARLAGGYYEQYF.

The chain uses TRBV7-2 and TRBJ2-5, with D maybe TRBD2 (7 bases). The V and J ends lost 1 base and 5 bases respectively, with 17 bases between them. There are 16 residues in the CDR3. Germline-derived CDR1 and CDR2 are SGHTA and FQGNSA. CDR3 protein: CASSLVPGGTRETQYF. In DNA, the CDR3 is TGTGCCAGCAGCTTAGTTCCGGGGGGCACCCGGGAGACCCAGTACTTC.

The chain carries TRBV28 and TRBJ2-5; weak D call: TRBD2 (7 bases). The germline CDR1 and CDR2 sequences are MDHEN and SYDVKM. The CDR3 runs to 15 residues. V dropped 7 bases and J dropped 4 bases, with 19 bases sitting between them. CDR3: CASTIRKGGAETQYF. In nucleotides, the CDR3 is TGTGCCAGCACCATAAGAAAGGGGGGGGCAGAGACCCAGTACTTC.

This clone was recorded a few times. The J gene is TRBJ2-2, the V gene TRBV10-3; 10 bases map to TRBD2. The CDR3 spans 15 residues. Trimming took 4 bases from V and 2 from J; bases not matched to a gene: 1. Per germline, CDR1 ENHRY and CDR2 SYGVKD. This CDR3 reads CAISGTSGNTGELFF. The CDR3 bases are TGTGCCATCAGTGGGACTAGCGGAAACACCGGGGAGCTGTTTTTT.

The chain employs TRBV10-2 and TRBJ2-1, with 16 nucleotides matching TRBD2. Germline V gives CDR1 WSHSY, CDR2 SAAADI. J gave up 5 bases and V 2 bases, and 9 bases lay outside the gene matches. The CDR3 contains 19 residues. The CDR3 bases are TGCGCCAGCAGTGAGACGGGACTAGCGGGAGGGCCGGCTAACAATGAGCAGTTCTTC. Translated, it gives CASSETGLAGGPANNEQFF.

This clone was observed a few times. The chain recombines TRBV20-1 with TRBJ2-1, with D hard to call. There are 10 residues in the CDR3. Germline V gene data show CDR1 as DFQATT and CDR2 as SNEGSKA (reference sequence). The V end was cut by 4 bases, the J end by 7 bases, with 5 bases between. The CDR3 is CSAIRNEQFF. The CDR3 DNA sequence: TGCAGTGCTATTCGGAATGAGCAGTTCTTC.